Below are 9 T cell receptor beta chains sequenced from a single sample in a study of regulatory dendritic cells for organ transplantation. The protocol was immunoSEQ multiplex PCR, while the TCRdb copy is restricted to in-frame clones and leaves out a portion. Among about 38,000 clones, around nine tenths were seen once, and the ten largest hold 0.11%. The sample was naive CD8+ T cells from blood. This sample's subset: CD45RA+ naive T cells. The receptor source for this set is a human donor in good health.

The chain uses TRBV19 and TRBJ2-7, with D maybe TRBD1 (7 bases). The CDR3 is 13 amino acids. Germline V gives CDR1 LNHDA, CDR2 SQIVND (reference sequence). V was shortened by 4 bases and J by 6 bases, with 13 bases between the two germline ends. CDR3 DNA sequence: TGTGCCAGTAGTACTCGACAGGGAGGCGAGCAGTACTTC. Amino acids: CASSTRQGGEQYF.

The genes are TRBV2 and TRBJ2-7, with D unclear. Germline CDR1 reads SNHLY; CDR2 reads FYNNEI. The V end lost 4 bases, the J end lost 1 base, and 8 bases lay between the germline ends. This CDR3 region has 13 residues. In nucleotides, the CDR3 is TGTGCCAGCAGTGGTCAGCCGTCCTACGAGCAGTACTTC. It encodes CASSGQPSYEQYF.

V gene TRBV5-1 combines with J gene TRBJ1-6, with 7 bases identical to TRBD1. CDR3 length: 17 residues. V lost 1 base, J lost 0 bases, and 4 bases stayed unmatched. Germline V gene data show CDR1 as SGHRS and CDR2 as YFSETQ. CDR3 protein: CASSLKQGHSYNSPLHF. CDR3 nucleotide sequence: TGCGCCAGCAGCTTGAAACAGGGGCACTCCTATAATTCACCCCTCCACTTT. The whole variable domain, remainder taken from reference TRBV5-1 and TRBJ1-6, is KAGVTQTPRYLIKTRGQQVTLSCSPISGHRSVSWYQQTPGQGLQFLFEYFSETQRNKGNFPGRFSGRQFSNSRSEMNVSTLELGDSALYLCASSLKQGHSYNSPLHFGNGTRLTVT.

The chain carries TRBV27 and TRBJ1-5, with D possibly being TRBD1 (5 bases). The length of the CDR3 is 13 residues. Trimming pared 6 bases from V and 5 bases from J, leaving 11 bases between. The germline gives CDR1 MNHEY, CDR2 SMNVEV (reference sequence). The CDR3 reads CASRRGTHQPQHF. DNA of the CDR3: TGTGCCAGCAGGAGAGGGACCCATCAGCCCCAGCATTTT.

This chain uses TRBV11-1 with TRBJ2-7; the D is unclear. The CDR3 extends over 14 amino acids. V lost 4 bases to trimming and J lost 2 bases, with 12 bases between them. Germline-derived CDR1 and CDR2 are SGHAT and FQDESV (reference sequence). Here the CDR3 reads CASSYGDGTYEQYF. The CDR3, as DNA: TGTGCCAGCAGCTACGGCGACGGTACCTACGAGCAGTACTTC.

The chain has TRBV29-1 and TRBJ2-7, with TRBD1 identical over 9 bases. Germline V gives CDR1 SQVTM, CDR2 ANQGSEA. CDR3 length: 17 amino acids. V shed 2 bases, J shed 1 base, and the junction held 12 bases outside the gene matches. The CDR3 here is CSVELPVVDRGSYEQYF. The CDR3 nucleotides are TGCAGCGTTGAACTTCCGGTGGTGGACAGGGGTTCCTACGAGCAGTACTTC.

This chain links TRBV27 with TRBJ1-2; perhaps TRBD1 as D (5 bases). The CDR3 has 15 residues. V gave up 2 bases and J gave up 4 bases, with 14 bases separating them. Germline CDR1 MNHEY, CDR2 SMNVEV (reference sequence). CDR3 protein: CASSLDGSGVYGYTF. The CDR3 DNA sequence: TGTGCCAGCAGTTTAGACGGGTCGGGGGTCTATGGCTACACCTTC.

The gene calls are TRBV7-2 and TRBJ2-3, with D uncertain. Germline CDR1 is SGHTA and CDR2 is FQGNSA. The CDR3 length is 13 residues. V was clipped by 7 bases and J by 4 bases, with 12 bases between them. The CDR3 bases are TGTGCCAGCAACTCTCTGGGGTCAGATACGCAGTATTTT. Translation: CASNSLGSDTQYF.

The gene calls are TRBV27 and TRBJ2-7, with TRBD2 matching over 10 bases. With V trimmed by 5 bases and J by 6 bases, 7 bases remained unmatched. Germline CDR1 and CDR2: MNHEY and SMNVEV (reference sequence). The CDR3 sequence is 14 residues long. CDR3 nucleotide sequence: TGTGCCAGCAGTCAAGGGCTAGCGGGAGCCGAGCAGTACTTC. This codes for CASSQGLAGAEQYF.